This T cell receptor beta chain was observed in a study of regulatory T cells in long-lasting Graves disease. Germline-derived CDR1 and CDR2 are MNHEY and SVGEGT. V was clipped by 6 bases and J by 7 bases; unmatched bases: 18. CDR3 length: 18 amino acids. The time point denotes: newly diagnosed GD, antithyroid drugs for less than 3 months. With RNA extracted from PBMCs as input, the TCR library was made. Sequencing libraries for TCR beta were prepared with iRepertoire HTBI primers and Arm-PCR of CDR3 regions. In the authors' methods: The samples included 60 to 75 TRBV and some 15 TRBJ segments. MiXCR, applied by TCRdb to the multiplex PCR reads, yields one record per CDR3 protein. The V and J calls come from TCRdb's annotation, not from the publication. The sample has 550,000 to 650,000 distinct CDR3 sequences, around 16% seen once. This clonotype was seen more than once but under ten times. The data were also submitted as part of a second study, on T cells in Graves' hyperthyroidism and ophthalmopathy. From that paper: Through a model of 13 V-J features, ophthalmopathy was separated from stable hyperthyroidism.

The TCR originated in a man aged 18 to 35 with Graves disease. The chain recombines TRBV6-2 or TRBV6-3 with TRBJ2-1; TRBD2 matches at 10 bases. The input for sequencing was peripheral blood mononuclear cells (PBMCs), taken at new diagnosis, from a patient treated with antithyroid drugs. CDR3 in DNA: TGTGCCAGCAGCCCCCGTGGGACTAGCGTTTTTTTGGGTAATGAGCAGTTCTTC. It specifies CASSPRGTSVFLGNEQFF.